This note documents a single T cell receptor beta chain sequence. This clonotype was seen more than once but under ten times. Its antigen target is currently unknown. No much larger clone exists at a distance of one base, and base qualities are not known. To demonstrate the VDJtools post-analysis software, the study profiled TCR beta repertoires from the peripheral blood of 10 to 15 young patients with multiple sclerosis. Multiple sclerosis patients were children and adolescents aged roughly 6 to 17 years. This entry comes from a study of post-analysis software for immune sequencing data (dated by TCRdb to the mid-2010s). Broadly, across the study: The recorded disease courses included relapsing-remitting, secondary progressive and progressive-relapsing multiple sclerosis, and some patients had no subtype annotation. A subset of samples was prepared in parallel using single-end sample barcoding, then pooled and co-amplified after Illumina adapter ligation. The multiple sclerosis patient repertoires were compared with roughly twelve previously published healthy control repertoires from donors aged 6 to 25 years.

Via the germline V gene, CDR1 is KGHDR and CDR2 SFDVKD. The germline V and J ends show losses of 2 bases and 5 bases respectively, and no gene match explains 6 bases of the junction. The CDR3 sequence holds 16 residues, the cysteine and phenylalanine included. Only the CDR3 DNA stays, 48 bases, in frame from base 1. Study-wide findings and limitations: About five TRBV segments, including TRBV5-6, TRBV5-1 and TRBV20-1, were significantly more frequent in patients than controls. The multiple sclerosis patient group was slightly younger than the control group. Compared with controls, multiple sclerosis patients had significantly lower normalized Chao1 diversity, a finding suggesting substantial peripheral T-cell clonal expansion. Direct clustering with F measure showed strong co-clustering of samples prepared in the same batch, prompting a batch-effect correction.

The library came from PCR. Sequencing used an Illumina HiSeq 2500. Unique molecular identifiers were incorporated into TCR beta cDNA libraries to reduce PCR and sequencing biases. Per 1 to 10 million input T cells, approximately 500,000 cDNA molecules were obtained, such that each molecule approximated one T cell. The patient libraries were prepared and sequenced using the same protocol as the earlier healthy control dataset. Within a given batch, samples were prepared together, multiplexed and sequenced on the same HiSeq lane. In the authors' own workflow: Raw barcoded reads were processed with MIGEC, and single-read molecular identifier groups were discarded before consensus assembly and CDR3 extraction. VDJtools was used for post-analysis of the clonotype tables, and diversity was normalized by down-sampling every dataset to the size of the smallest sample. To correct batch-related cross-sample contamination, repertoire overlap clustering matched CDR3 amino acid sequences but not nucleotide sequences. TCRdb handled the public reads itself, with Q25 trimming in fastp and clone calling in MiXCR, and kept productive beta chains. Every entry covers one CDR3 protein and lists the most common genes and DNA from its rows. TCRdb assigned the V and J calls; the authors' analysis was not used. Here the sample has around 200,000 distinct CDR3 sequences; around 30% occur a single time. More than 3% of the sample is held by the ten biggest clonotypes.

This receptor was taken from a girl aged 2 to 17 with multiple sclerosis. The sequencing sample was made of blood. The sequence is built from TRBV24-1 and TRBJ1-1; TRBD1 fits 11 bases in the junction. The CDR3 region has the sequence CATSDSGQGGGTEAFF. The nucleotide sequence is TGTGCCACCAGTGATTCGGGACAGGGGGGAGGAACTGAAGCTTTCTTT.